The following is a T cell receptor (beta chain) sequence with its context. What it binds is unknown. The record originates from a study of T cell responses to AZD1222 COVID-19 vaccine. Study-wide results and limits: The donor cohort was predominantly white British with a female majority, and clonal diversity may have been underestimated. The reported proportion of spike-specific TCRs targeting unmutated variant regions was nearly half. Distributed over spike, vaccine-associated CD4 TCRs predominated at 160-218 and 743-854. Sampling captured repertoires only after the peak T cell response.

Generated by immunoSEQ multiplex PCR, the TCRdb table keeps only in-frame clones and is missing some. This sample yields about 130,000 clones, of which under 95% are seen a single time; approximately 3.1% belongs to the top ten. Unmatched junction bases numbered 8, after V lost 6 bases and J lost 5 bases. The CDR3 has 15 residues. Germline values: CDR1 LNHDA, CDR2 SQIVND (reference sequence). The starting material was peripheral blood, obtained on day 0 of AZD1222 vaccination. The sequence derives from an adult in good health. V and J are TRBV19 and TRBJ2-2; 8 bases match TRBD1. The CDR3 DNA reads as TGTGCCAGTAGCCCCGGGACAGGAGGGACCGGGGAGCTGTTTTTT. Its translation is CASSPGTGGTGELFF. The whole variable domain, filled in from reference TRBV19 and TRBJ2-2, reads DGGITQSPKYLFRKEGQNVTLSCEQNLNHDAMYWYRQDPGQGLRLIYYSQIVNDFQKGDIAEGYSVSREKKESFPLTVTSAQKNPTAFYLCASSPGTGGTGELFFGEGSRLTVL.